Below, 6 T cell receptor beta chains from the same sample are listed, as sequenced in a study of OX40 agonist ivuxolimab in advanced cancers. TCRdb's copy holds only in-frame clones and misses some; the assay was immunoSEQ multiplex PCR. The data contain some 28,000 clones, approximately 86% of them singletons. The sample was CD4+ or CD8+ T cells sorted from blood, taken in a trial of the OX40 agonist ivuxolimab. Source of these receptors: an adult with an advanced solid tumor such as melanoma, head and neck, liver or kidney cancer.

The rearrangement links TRBV4-1 to TRBJ1-4, with unresolved D. V was pared by 0 bases and J by 3 bases, with 14 bases between. Germline V CDR1 and CDR2: MGHRA, YSYEKL. This CDR3 is built from 17 residues. The CDR3 here is CASSQDGMTAPNEKLFF. The CDR3 DNA follows: TGCGCCAGCAGCCAAGATGGTATGACGGCTCCTAATGAAAAACTGTTTTTT.

This rearrangement joins TRBV10-1 to TRBJ2-2; 10 bases are shared with TRBD1. Per the germline V gene, CDR1 is WNHNN and CDR2 is SYGVQD (reference sequence). This CDR3 contains 14 residues. The J segment lost 5 bases and the V segment lost 8 bases, leaving 5 bases of the junction unmatched. CDR3: CASRGQGNTGELFF. CDR3 nucleotides: TGCGCCAGCCGGGGACAGGGGAATACCGGGGAGCTGTTTTTT.

The chain has TRBV7-8 and TRBJ2-6, with TRBD1 identical over 7 bases. Germline V gene lookup returns CDR1 SGHVS and CDR2 FQNEAQ. V lost 4 bases and J lost 3; bases outside the gene matches: 9. The CDR3 has 17 amino acids. In DNA form, the CDR3 reads TGTGCCAGCAGCTATCGACAGGGTTTGAATGGGGCCAACGTCCTGACTTTC. It translates to CASSYRQGLNGANVLTF.

On this clone itself: The junction and the germline gene differ at one end; a read error may be behind it. The chain links TRBV4-1 to TRBJ1-4, with D possibly TRBD1 on 5 matching bases. This CDR3 comprises 17 residues. Germline CDR1 MGHRA, CDR2 YSYEKL. The CDR3 protein is CASSQEQRQNNNEKLFF. The CDR3 DNA sequence: TGCGCCAGCAGTCAAGAACAACGACAGAATAATAATGAAAAACTGTTTTTT.

The rearrangement joins TRBV18 to TRBJ2-1, with 9 bases matching TRBD2. Per germline, CDR1 KGHSH and CDR2 LQKENI. V shed 3 bases and J 2 bases; nucleotides not matched to a gene: 5. This CDR3 spans 16 amino acids. Here the CDR3 reads CASSPRAGGPYNEQFF. DNA of the CDR3: TGTGCCAGCTCACCTCGAGCGGGGGGCCCCTACAATGAGCAGTTCTTC. Supplemented by reference TRBV18 and TRBJ2-1, the full variable domain reads NAGVMQNPRHLVRRRGQEARLRCSPMKGHSHVYWYRQLPEEGLKFMVYLQKENIIDESGMPKERFSAEFPKEGPSILRIQQVVRGDSAAYFCASSPRAGGPYNEQFFGPGTRLTVL.

The chain employs TRBV4-1 and TRBJ2-7, with unresolved D. The germline gives CDR1 MGHRA, CDR2 YSYEKL. The V and J ends lost 1 base and 2 bases respectively, with 0 bases between them. The CDR3 runs 11 residues. Written as DNA, the CDR3 is TGCGCCAGCAGCCAAGCCTACGAGCAGTACTTC. This translates into CASSQAYEQYF.